This entry features one TCR beta chain sequence. Its specificity is not known. The germline V gene encodes CDR1 MNHNY and CDR2 SVGAGI (reference sequence). With 6 bases removed from V and 2 bases from J, the gap between germline ends came to 7 bases. The CDR3 has 12 residues. The data belong to a study of cytomegalovirus exposure and HLA in healthy donors. At the level of the study: Per a later analysis, the roughly 680 first-cohort and 110 or so validation repertoires shared one platform.

Here immunoSEQ multiplex PCR was the method, and the copy in TCRdb shows in-frame clones only, minus some. The sample lists more than 85,000 clones, just under 95% occurring once. Overall study findings and caveats: Most TCR sequences showed up rarely, but some public TCRs showed up in many donors.

The V and J genes are TRBV6-6 and TRBJ1-2; D gene ambiguous. This TCR came from a woman aged 18-30 years in good health and CMV-seronegative. Source material: PBMCs. CDR3 protein: CASRGQNYGYTF. CDR3 DNA sequence: TGTGCCAGCAGGGGCCAGAACTATGGCTACACCTTC.